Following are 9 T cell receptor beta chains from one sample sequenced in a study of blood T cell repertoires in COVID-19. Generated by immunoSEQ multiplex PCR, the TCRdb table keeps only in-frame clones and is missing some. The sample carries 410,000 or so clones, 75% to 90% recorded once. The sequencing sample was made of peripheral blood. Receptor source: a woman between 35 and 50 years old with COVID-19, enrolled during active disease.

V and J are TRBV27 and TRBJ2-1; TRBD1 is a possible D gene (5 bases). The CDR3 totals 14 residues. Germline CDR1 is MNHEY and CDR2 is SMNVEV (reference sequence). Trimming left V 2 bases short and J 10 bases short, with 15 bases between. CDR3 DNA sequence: TGTGCCAGCAGTTTAACCTTAGGACAAAACGAGCAGTTCTTC. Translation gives CASSLTLGQNEQFF.

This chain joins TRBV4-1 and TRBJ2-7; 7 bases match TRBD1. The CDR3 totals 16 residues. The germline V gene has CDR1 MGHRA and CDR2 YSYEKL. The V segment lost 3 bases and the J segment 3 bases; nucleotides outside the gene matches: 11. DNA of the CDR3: TGCGCCAGCAGCCACTCGAGGGGGCTAGCAGGCTACGAGCAGTACTTC. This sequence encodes CASSHSRGLAGYEQYF.

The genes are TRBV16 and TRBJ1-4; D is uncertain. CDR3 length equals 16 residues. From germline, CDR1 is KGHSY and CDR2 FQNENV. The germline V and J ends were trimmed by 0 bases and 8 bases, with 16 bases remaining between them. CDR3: CASSQSTGIDEEKLFF. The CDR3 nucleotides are TGTGCCAGCAGCCAATCGACGGGGATTGATGAAGAAAAACTGTTTTTT.

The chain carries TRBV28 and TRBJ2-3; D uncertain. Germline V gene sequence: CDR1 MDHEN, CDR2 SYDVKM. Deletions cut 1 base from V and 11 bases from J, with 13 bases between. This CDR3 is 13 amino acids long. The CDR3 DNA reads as TGTGCCAGCAGTTTATTCGCGGTTGGCCGGCAGTATTTT. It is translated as CASSLFAVGRQYF.

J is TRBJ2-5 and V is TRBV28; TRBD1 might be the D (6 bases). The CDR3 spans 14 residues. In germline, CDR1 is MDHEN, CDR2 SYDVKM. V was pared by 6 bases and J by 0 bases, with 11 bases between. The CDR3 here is CASSSGTHQETQYF. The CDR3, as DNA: TGTGCCAGCAGCTCCGGGACACACCAAGAGACCCAGTACTTC.

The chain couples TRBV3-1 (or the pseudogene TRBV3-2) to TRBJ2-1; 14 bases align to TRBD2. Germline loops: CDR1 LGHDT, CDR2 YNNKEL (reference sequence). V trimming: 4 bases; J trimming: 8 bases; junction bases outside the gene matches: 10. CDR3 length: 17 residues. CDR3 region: CASSPWTSGRRFYEQFF. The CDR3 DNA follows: TGTGCCAGCAGCCCCTGGACTAGCGGGAGGCGTTTTTATGAGCAGTTCTTC.

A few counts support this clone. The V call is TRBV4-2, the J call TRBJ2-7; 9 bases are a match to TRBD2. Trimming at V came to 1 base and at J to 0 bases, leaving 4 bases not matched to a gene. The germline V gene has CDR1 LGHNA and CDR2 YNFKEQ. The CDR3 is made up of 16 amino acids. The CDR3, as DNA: TGTGCCAGCAGCCAAGTGGCTAGCGGGGACTCCTACGAGCAGTACTTC. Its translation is CASSQVASGDSYEQYF.

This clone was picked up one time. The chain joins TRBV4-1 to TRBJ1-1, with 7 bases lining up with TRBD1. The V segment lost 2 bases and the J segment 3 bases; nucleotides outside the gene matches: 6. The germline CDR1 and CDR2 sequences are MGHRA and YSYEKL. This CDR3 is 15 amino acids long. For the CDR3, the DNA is TGCGCCAGCAGCCAACTCTCGACAGGGCACACTGAAGCTTTCTTT. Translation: CASSQLSTGHTEAFF.

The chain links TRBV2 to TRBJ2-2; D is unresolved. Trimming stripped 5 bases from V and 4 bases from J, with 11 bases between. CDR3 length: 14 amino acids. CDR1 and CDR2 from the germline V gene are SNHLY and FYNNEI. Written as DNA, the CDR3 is TGTGCCAGCAGTCGTCGCGCGGCCACCGGGGAGCTGTTTTTT. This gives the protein CASSRRAATGELFF.